Presented here are 23 T cell receptor beta chains from one specimen sequenced in a study of cytomegalovirus exposure and HLA in healthy donors. Primers included in the PCR were 60 Vbeta and 13 Jbeta primers. Profiling relied on immunoSEQ multiplex PCR, and the TCRdb table lists in-frame clones only, not all of them. The top ten hold approximately 0.22% of the sample, which has 120,000 or so clones, approximately 80% seen once. Material for sequencing was PBMCs. The receptors were sampled from a man between 45 and 60 years old in good health and CMV-seronegative.

The gene calls are TRBV19 and TRBJ2-5; 11 positions match TRBD2. The CDR3 totals 14 residues. Germline V gene data show CDR1 as LNHDA and CDR2 as SQIVND (reference sequence). J gave up 2 bases and V 6 bases, and 2 bases lay outside the gene matches. Here the CDR3 DNA reads TGTGCCAGTAGGACTAGCGGGACTCAAGAGACCCAGTACTTC. It encodes CASRTSGTQETQYF. Drawing the rest from reference TRBV19 and TRBJ2-5, the complete variable domain is DGGITQSPKYLFRKEGQNVTLSCEQNLNHDAMYWYRQDPGQGLRLIYYSQIVNDFQKGDIAEGYSVSREKKESFPLTVTSAQKNPTAFYLCASRTSGTQETQYFGPGTRLLVL.

V gene TRBV6-5 combines with J gene TRBJ2-7; D remains unclear. The V end lost 5 bases, the J end lost 3 bases, and 14 bases lay between the germline ends. The germline V gene encodes CDR1 MNHEY and CDR2 SVGAGI. The CDR3 is made up of 14 amino acids. The CDR3 sequence is CASSRDKNLYEQYF. CDR3 in DNA: TGTGCCAGCAGTCGCGACAAAAACCTCTACGAGCAGTACTTC.

The rearrangement links TRBV7-9 to TRBJ2-1, with D hard to call. Germline CDR1 is SEHNR and CDR2 is FQNEAQ (reference sequence). Deletions cut 3 bases from V and 15 bases from J, with 18 bases between. The CDR3 runs to 13 residues. The CDR3 region is CASSFAMGETAFF. The CDR3 DNA reads TGTGCCAGCAGCTTCGCAATGGGCGAAACGGCGTTCTTC.

This clone was counted a few times. The genes are TRBV9 and TRBJ2-7; 7 bases are a match to TRBD2. The CDR3 covers 14 residues. CDR1 and CDR2 from the germline V gene are SGDLS and YYNGEE. With 4 bases clipped from V and 1 base from J, the junction kept 5 bases outside the gene matches. The CDR3, as DNA: TGTGCCAGCAGCCCCCCCGGGGGGTCCTACGAGCAGTACTTC. Protein: CASSPPGGSYEQYF.

In the case of this clone: The junction does not match germline at one end; this may be a read error. V and J are TRBV28 and TRBJ1-5, with D hard to call. Germline CDR1 MDHEN, CDR2 SYDVKM. The CDR3 contains 13 residues. The CDR3 DNA sequence: TGTGCCAGCAGTCTCAATAGCAATCGGCCCCAGCATTTT. Translation: CASSLNSNRPQHF.

CDR3 sequence reads: CASSDLRRGGSLETQYF. DNA for the CDR3: TGTGCCAGCAGCGACCTTCGGCGGGGGGGCTCGCTGGAGACCCAGTACTTC. The J gene is TRBJ2-5, the V gene TRBV2; the match to TRBD2 covers 9 bases. This CDR3 has 17 residues. Unmatched junction bases numbered 16, after V lost 6 bases and J lost 5 bases. Germline assignment: CDR1 SNHLY and CDR2 FYNNEI. Based on the CDR3 plus reference TRBV2 and TRBJ2-5, the full variable domain is EPEVTQTPSHQVTQMGQEVILRCVPISNHLYFYWYRQILGQKVEFLVSFYNNEISEKSEIFDDQFSVERPDGSNFTLKIRSTKLEDSAMYFCASSDLRRGGSLETQYFGPGTRLLVL.

V and J are TRBV7-9 and TRBJ2-7; 9 bases line up with TRBD1. The CDR3 runs 16 residues. V was pared by 3 bases and J by 0 bases, with 6 bases of the junction left unmatched. Germline CDR1 is SEHNR and CDR2 is FQNEAQ (reference sequence). The CDR3 DNA reads TGTGCCAGCAGCTTCCCGGGACAGGGAAGCTCCTACGAGCAGTACTTC. Amino acid sequence: CASSFPGQGSSYEQYF.

This chain links TRBV18 with TRBJ2-1, with 9 bases aligning to TRBD1. The J segment lost 15 bases and the V segment lost 2 bases, leaving 8 bases of the junction unmatched. There are 13 residues in the CDR3. Germline CDR1 and CDR2: KGHSH and LQKENI. In DNA, the CDR3 is TGTGCCAGCTCACCAGGGACAGGGAACCTACTGTTCTTC. Translation: CASSPGTGNLLFF.

This chain joins TRBV5-6 and TRBJ2-5; 7 bases agree with TRBD2. This CDR3 comprises 18 residues. The germline V gene has CDR1 SGHDT and CDR2 YYEEEE. V gave up 0 bases and J gave up 5 bases; unmatched junction bases: 16. The CDR3 loop reads CASSLGGWGGGPRETQYF. CDR3 sequence (DNA): TGTGCCAGCAGCTTGGGGGGCTGGGGGGGAGGGCCGCGGGAGACCCAGTACTTC.

The chain links TRBV29-1 to TRBJ2-5; tentative D call: TRBD1 (6 bases). Germline V gene data show CDR1 as SQVTM and CDR2 as ANQGSEA. This CDR3 spans 13 amino acids. Trimming removed 5 bases from V and 5 bases from J, with 15 bases in between. Written as DNA, the CDR3 is TGCAGCGTTAGGGGCGGTAGGGGGGAGACCCAGTACTTC. It specifies CSVRGGRGETQYF.

V and J are TRBV7-8 and TRBJ2-7; D is possibly TRBD1 (5 bases). Germline loops: CDR1 SGHVS, CDR2 FQNEAQ. Trimming shortened V by 5 bases and J by 3 bases, and 17 bases separated the two germline ends. The length of the CDR3 is 15 residues. The CDR3 DNA reads TGTGCCAGCAGCGTCCAGGGCGTTTTCGACTACGAGCAGTACTTC. Translation gives CASSVQGVFDYEQYF.

V and J are TRBV6-1 and TRBJ1-5, with TRBD1 matching over 9 bases. With V trimmed by 4 bases and J by 0 bases, 10 bases remained unmatched. Germline values: CDR1 MNHNS, CDR2 SASEGT. CDR3 size: 18 residues. The CDR3 DNA sequence: TGTGCCAGCAGTGGGGCCGGGACAGGGCCTAATAGCAATCAGCCCCAGCATTTT. This encodes CASSGAGTGPNSNQPQHF.

The CDR3 coding sequence is TGTGCCATCAGTACCCCCCCCTCAACGAGCTCCTACGAGCAGTACTTC. Protein product: CAISTPPSTSSYEQYF. This chain links TRBV10-3 with TRBJ2-7; D remains unclear. Trimming took off 5 bases at V and 0 bases at J, with 17 bases between the two ends. The V gene's germline CDR1 is ENHRY and CDR2 SYGVKD. The CDR3 has 16 residues.

This clone was recorded once. The rearrangement joins TRBV6-1 to TRBJ1-5; possibly TRBD1 for D (6 bases). This CDR3 comprises 15 residues. Germline V gene sequence: CDR1 MNHNS, CDR2 SASEGT. V lost 6 bases and J 0 bases, leaving 12 bases between the germline ends. Here the CDR3 DNA reads TGTGCCAGCAGGGCGACAGGAGATAGCAATCAGCCCCAGCATTTT. It codes for CASRATGDSNQPQHF.

The DNA of the CDR3 is TGTGCCAGTAGTATCGGGCTCAGGGGTGGTCAGCCCCAGCATTTT. Amino acids: CASSIGLRGGQPQHF. The V call is TRBV19, the J call TRBJ1-5, with D possibly being TRBD1 (6 bases). Germline V lookup: CDR1 LNHDA, CDR2 SQIVND (reference sequence). The CDR3 is 15 residues long. V dropped 3 bases and J dropped 6 bases, with 15 bases sitting between them.

The chain couples TRBV21-1 to TRBJ1-6. TRBV21-1 constitutes a pseudogene. CDR3 length: 15 residues. The chain's CDR3 is CASRAGGSYNSPLHF. The CDR3 nucleotides read TGTGCCAGCAGGGCCGGGGGCTCCTATAATTCACCCCTCCACTTT.

This sequence joins TRBV19 and TRBJ2-1, with 15 bases that match TRBD2. The CDR3 is 15 residues long. V dropped 7 bases and J dropped 8; count of bases not matched to a gene: 6. CDR1 is LNHDA, CDR2 SQIVND, per germline (reference sequence). The DNA of the CDR3 is TGTGCCAGTAACCTGGGACTAGCGGGGGGTGATGAGCAGTTCTTC. This gives the protein CASNLGLAGGDEQFF. The full variable domain, its missing parts supplied by reference TRBV19 and TRBJ2-1, is DGGITQSPKYLFRKEGQNVTLSCEQNLNHDAMYWYRQDPGQGLRLIYYSQIVNDFQKGDIAEGYSVSREKKESFPLTVTSAQKNPTAFYLCASNLGLAGGDEQFFGPGTRLTVL.

The chain couples TRBV28 to TRBJ2-7, with TRBD1 as a possible D gene (5 bases). The CDR3 spans 13 residues. V was clipped by 5 bases and J by 5 bases, with 13 bases between them. The germline V gene encodes CDR1 MDHEN and CDR2 SYDVKM. The CDR3 DNA follows: TGTGCCAGCAGTCCCATCAGGGTTAACGAGCAGTACTTC. It specifies CASSPIRVNEQYF.

The chain uses TRBV4-3 and TRBJ2-3, with D perhaps matching TRBD2 (5 bases). The germline V gene encodes CDR1 LGHNA and CDR2 YSLEER. The CDR3 length is 16 residues. Trimming removed 3 bases at V and 5 bases at J, with 18 bases between. CDR3 DNA: TGCGCCAGCAGCCACTTCCGGAGCACCGGGGAAGATACGCAGTATTTT. Amino acid sequence: CASSHFRSTGEDTQYF.

The chain is built from TRBV28 and TRBJ1-5, with D tentatively TRBD1 (6 bases). Germline V CDR1 and CDR2: MDHEN, SYDVKM. The CDR3 runs to 14 residues. V lost 4 bases and J 7 bases, leaving 14 bases between the germline ends. CDR3 nucleotide sequence: TGTGCCAGCAGTTCCACAGGGTGGGAGCAGCCCCAGCATTTT. Protein: CASSSTGWEQPQHF.

The chain carries TRBV4-3 and TRBJ2-1; 12 bases are a match to TRBD2. Germline V CDR1 and CDR2: LGHNA, YSLEER. The CDR3 is made up of 14 amino acids. The trim removed 4 bases at V and 9 bases at J, leaving 4 bases unmatched. The CDR3 is CASSRQGLAGEQFF. As DNA, the CDR3 is TGCGCCAGCAGCCGACAGGGACTAGCGGGTGAGCAGTTCTTC.

The V gene is TRBV7-2, the J gene TRBJ2-1, with D unresolved. Trimming left V 2 bases short and J 4 bases short, with 9 bases between. The germline gives CDR1 SGHTA, CDR2 FQGNSA. The CDR3 length is 14 residues. In DNA form, the CDR3 reads TGTGCCAGCAGCTTACAGCTAGAGTACAATGAGCAGTTCTTC. It is translated as CASSLQLEYNEQFF.

The rearrangement uses TRBV18 and TRBJ2-7, with no clear D. Germline CDR1 reads KGHSH; CDR2 reads LQKENI. V lost 6 bases and J lost 2, with 14 bases in between. CDR3 length: 14 residues. The CDR3 spells CASSPARPPYEQYF. DNA for the CDR3: TGTGCCAGCTCGCCCGCGCGTCCACCCTACGAGCAGTACTTC. The full variable domain, with the rest looked up from reference TRBV18 and TRBJ2-7, is NAGVMQNPRHLVRRRGQEARLRCSPMKGHSHVYWYRQLPEEGLKFMVYLQKENIIDESGMPKERFSAEFPKEGPSILRIQQVVRGDSAAYFCASSPARPPYEQYFGPGTRLTVT.